The next 19 T cell receptor beta chains were all read from a single sample in a study of blood T cell repertoires in COVID-19. The table came from immunoSEQ multiplex PCR; TCRdb's copy has only in-frame clones and leaves some out. This table has 300,000 or so clones, nearly 90% appearing once. Sequencing used PBMCs or T cells enriched from blood (not recorded which). The receptor set was obtained from a woman in her 30s who had recovered from COVID-19.

In this sample, this clone turned up once. The V and J genes are TRBV5-1 and TRBJ2-3, with D tentatively TRBD2 (5 bases). There are 14 residues in the CDR3. CDR1 is SGHRS and CDR2 is YFSETQ in the germline V gene. Trimming cost V 6 bases and J 2 bases, with 13 bases left between them. CDR3: CASNLLEITDTQYF. CDR3 bases: TGCGCCAGCAACTTACTAGAAATCACAGATACGCAGTATTTT.

J is TRBJ1-4 and V is TRBV5-1, with a weak D call TRBD1 (5 bases). CDR1 and CDR2 (germline): SGHRS, YFSETQ. CDR3 length: 16 residues. Trimming left V 4 bases short and J 3 bases short, with 16 bases between. CDR3 coding DNA: TGCGCCAGCAGCGATCTCACAGGAATAGCTAATGAAAAACTGTTTTTT. Translating it yields CASSDLTGIANEKLFF.

The J gene is TRBJ2-7, the V gene TRBV12-3 or TRBV12-4, with a tentative D call TRBD1 (5 bases). The CDR3 runs 13 residues. Trimming removed 3 bases from V and 4 bases from J, with 10 bases in between. The CDR3 bases are TGTGCCAGCAGTTTTGTTGGGGCGTACGAGCAGTACTTC. This translates into CASSFVGAYEQYF.

The chain is built from TRBV9 and TRBJ2-1, with TRBD1 identical over 10 bases. The CDR3 length is 16 residues. The V segment lost 4 bases and the J segment 5 bases; nucleotides outside the gene matches: 9. Germline CDR1 reads SGDLS; CDR2 reads YYNGEE. The CDR3 nucleotides are TGTGCCAGCAGCCCAGACCCGGGACAGGGGCACAATGAGCAGTTCTTC. Translating gives CASSPDPGQGHNEQFF.

The rearrangement links TRBV28 to TRBJ1-3; 10 nucleotides line up with TRBD1. The length of the CDR3 is 11 residues. Germline V lookup: CDR1 MDHEN, CDR2 SYDVKM. J was trimmed by 14 bases and V by 5 bases; bases with no gene match: 3. CDR3 bases: TGTGCCAGCAGTCCTGACAGGGGGCTATATTTT. Protein product: CASSPDRGLYF. The whole variable domain, filled in from reference TRBV28 and TRBJ1-3, reads DVKVTQSSRYLVKRTGEKVFLECVQDMDHENMFWYRQDPGLGLRLIYFSYDVKMKEKGDIPEGYSVSREKKERFSLILESASTNQTSMYLCASSPDRGLYFGEGSWLTVV.

The CDR3: CAISESPGQTTGELFF. The CDR3 DNA is TGTGCCATCAGTGAGTCGCCGGGACAAACCACCGGGGAGCTGTTTTTT. This chain joins TRBV10-3 and TRBJ2-2, with a weak D call TRBD1 (6 bases). The V gene's germline CDR1 is ENHRY and CDR2 SYGVKD. Deletions cut 0 bases from V and 4 bases from J, with 12 bases between. This CDR3 spans 16 amino acids.

The chain employs TRBV7-8 and TRBJ2-3; 9 bases are shared with TRBD2. Trimming cost V 3 bases and J 1 base; bases outside gene matches: 2. The germline V gene encodes CDR1 SGHVS and CDR2 FQNEAQ. CDR3 length: 15 amino acids. The CDR3 protein is CASSFRLAGTDTQYF. The CDR3 nucleotides read TGTGCCAGCAGCTTCCGACTAGCGGGCACAGATACGCAGTATTTT.

The rearrangement joins TRBV6-2 or TRBV6-3 to TRBJ2-7, with TRBD1 matching 10 bases. This CDR3 region has 14 residues. The germline V gene encodes CDR1 MNHEY and CDR2 SVGEGT. Trimming cost V 5 bases and J 5 bases; bases outside gene matches: 6. CDR3 DNA: TGTGCCAGCAGTGGTGACAGGGGGCTCGACGAGCAGTACTTC. This sequence encodes CASSGDRGLDEQYF.

The V and J genes are TRBV19 and TRBJ1-1; 7 bases align to TRBD1. V was pared by 6 bases and J by 4 bases, with 8 bases of the junction left unmatched. This CDR3 comprises 14 residues. CDR1 LNHDA and CDR2 SQIVND come from the germline V gene (reference sequence). CDR3 in DNA: TGTGCCAGTAGGCAACACAGGGGCGGCACTGAAGCTTTCTTT. It translates to CASRQHRGGTEAFF.

This chain links TRBV11-2 with TRBJ2-2; the D gene is possibly TRBD1 (6 bases). Trimming took 1 base from V and 7 from J, leaving 10 bases between them. Germline V gives CDR1 SGHAT, CDR2 FQNNGV. The CDR3 is 14 residues long. This CDR3 is CASSLGAGVGELFF. In nucleotides, the CDR3 is TGTGCCAGCAGCTTAGGGGCAGGGGTCGGGGAGCTGTTTTTT.

The chain carries TRBV18 and TRBJ2-2, with 7 bases fitting TRBD2. The V segment lost 0 bases and the J segment 2 bases; nucleotides outside the gene matches: 3. CDR1 KGHSH and CDR2 LQKENI come from the germline V gene. This CDR3 comprises 16 residues. This CDR3 is CASSPPSGVNTGELFF. In nucleotides, the CDR3 is TGTGCCAGCTCACCACCAAGCGGGGTTAACACCGGGGAGCTGTTTTTT.

This clone came up once. The V call is TRBV30, the J call TRBJ1-6, with 8 positions matching TRBD1. There are 13 residues in the CDR3. J gave up 12 bases and V 3 bases, and 7 bases lay outside the gene matches. Germline lookup yields CDR1 GTSNPN and CDR2 SVGIG (reference sequence). CDR3 sequence: CAWRPDRAGPLHF. The CDR3, as DNA: TGTGCCTGGAGGCCGGACAGGGCCGGACCCCTCCACTTT.

The chain couples TRBV6-1 to TRBJ1-1, with 8 bases that match TRBD1. J was trimmed by 1 base and V by 2 bases; bases with no gene match: 6. Germline-derived CDR1 and CDR2 are MNHNS and SASEGT. This CDR3 region has 16 residues. CDR3 in amino acids: CASSEPLGTGNTEAFF. DNA of the CDR3: TGTGCCAGCAGTGAACCATTAGGGACAGGGAACACTGAAGCTTTCTTT.

The CDR3 coding sequence is TGTGCCAGCAGTCCGTATGCAACTAATGAAAAACTGTTTTTT. Its protein is CASSPYATNEKLFF. The chain uses TRBV27 and TRBJ1-4; D gene unclear. The V and J ends lost 5 bases and 0 bases respectively, with 7 bases between them. Looked up from germline, CDR1 is MNHEY and CDR2 is SMNVEV (reference sequence). This CDR3 contains 14 residues. The whole variable domain, remainder taken from reference TRBV27 and TRBJ1-4, is EAQVTQNPRYLITVTGKKLTVTCSQNMNHEYMSWYRQDPGLGLRQIYYSMNVEVTDKGDVPEGYKVSRKEKRNFPLILESPSPNQTSLYFCASSPYATNEKLFFGSGTQLSVL.

The rearrangement uses TRBV29-1 and TRBJ1-1, with 7 bases that match TRBD1. The CDR3 sequence is 14 residues long. The ends lost 6 bases at V and 1 base at J; junction bases unmatched: 8. The V gene's germline CDR1 is SQVTM and CDR2 ANQGSEA. The CDR3 coding sequence is TGCAGCGTCAAAGCCGGGACAGAGAACACTGAAGCTTTCTTT. Protein sequence: CSVKAGTENTEAFF.

This chain joins TRBV19 and TRBJ1-5; 8 bases fit TRBD1. The CDR3 spans 14 residues. Germline values: CDR1 LNHDA, CDR2 SQIVND (reference sequence). J gave up 4 bases and V 7 bases, and 6 bases lay outside the gene matches. The CDR3 DNA reads TGTGCCAGTATGAGACAGGGGTCGAATCAGCCCCAGCATTTT. As protein: CASMRQGSNQPQHF.

This clone is labeled hyperexpanded. This chain connects TRBV7-8 to TRBJ2-3; 9 bases line up with TRBD2. The CDR3 is 19 amino acids. The J segment lost 4 bases and the V segment lost 1 base, leaving 15 bases of the junction unmatched. Germline CDR1 is SGHVS and CDR2 is FQNEAQ. Written as DNA, the CDR3 is TGTGCCAGCAGCTTAGTTCCTAGCGGGGACCACCCTAAGGCAGATACGCAGTATTTT. The encoded protein is CASSLVPSGDHPKADTQYF.

The V and J genes are TRBV30 and TRBJ1-1; D is perhaps TRBD1 (6 bases). Trimming shortened V by 3 bases and J by 5 bases, and 16 bases separated the two germline ends. Germline assignment: CDR1 GTSNPN and CDR2 SVGIG (reference sequence). CDR3 length: 14 amino acids. CDR3 sequence reads: CAWSPPGGRTEAFF. The CDR3 bases are TGTGCCTGGAGCCCCCCGGGGGGGCGGACTGAAGCTTTCTTT.

The chain has TRBV2 and TRBJ2-7; perhaps TRBD1 as D (6 bases). Germline CDR1 and CDR2: SNHLY and FYNNEI. The CDR3 is made up of 15 amino acids. Trimming left V 7 bases short and J 5 bases short, with 21 bases between. CDR3 region: CASTHPGHLPNEQYF. Written as DNA, the CDR3 is TGTGCCAGCACCCACCCGGGACATTTACCTAACGAGCAGTACTTC.